Below, one TCR beta chain is given with its context. This entry belongs to a study of CD8+CD57+ T cells in acquired aplastic anemia. Both TCR beta VDJ combination and CDR3 sequence profiling were carried out. Genomic DNA was the template for this profiling. A single record per CDR3 protein comes from TCRdb applying MiXCR to the reads. The sample yields 200,000 or so distinct CDR3 sequences, roughly 53% seen once. Selection for sequencing was limited to patients who had shown CD8+CD57+ cell expansion by flow cytometry. This CDR3 comprises 11 residues. The V end lost 11 bases, the J end lost 6 bases, and 13 bases lay between the germline ends. Germline loops: CDR1 MDHEN, CDR2 SYDVKM.

This sequence joins TRBV28 and TRBJ1-2; weak D call: TRBD1 (5 bases). This receptor was obtained from a human donor with aplastic anemia. What was sequenced was sorted CD4+, CD8+, or CD8+CD57+ T cells (not recorded which) from PBMCs. CDR3 DNA sequence: TGTGCCGCGCAACGGGGGAATGGCTACACCTTC. Its translation: CAAQRGNGYTF.